This is a list of T cell receptor beta chains from one sample in a study of patients and donors after allogeneic stem cell transplantation. TCRdb ran MiXCR on the RT-PCR reads and lists one entry per CDR3 protein. The table records approximately 200,000 distinct CDR3 sequences, around 41% of them present only once. Material for sequencing was blood, either unsorted or a sorted T cell fraction (not recorded which). All receptors derive from a human donor who was either an allogeneic HSCT recipient or a stem cell or donor lymphocyte infusion donor (not recorded which). It is not recorded whose cells these are; they may come from a transplant donor. Both conserved end residues are part of each CDR3. The order of the fields is CDR3 protein, CDR3 DNA, V gene, CDR3 length, D gene, clone size, J gene. D genes are given only for firm matches. Clone size appears in some rows only: once, few, many, or a class for an expanded clone.

CASSPPGQGLSEQYF TGTGCCAGCTCACCACCGGGACAGGGGCTCTCCGAGCAGTACTTC TRBV18 15 TRBD1 few TRBJ2-7
CASSLGGNTEAFF TGTGCCAGCAGCCTCGGGGGGAACACTGAAGCTTTCTTT TRBV5-1 13 . medium-sized TRBJ1-1
CASSLWGSSSYEQYF TGTGCCAGCAGCTTATGGGGCAGCTCCTCCTACGAGCAGTACTTC TRBV7-8 15 . . TRBJ2-7
CSAPRMDTEAFF TGCAGTGCACCTAGGATGGACACTGAAGCTTTCTTT TRBV20-1 12 . few TRBJ1-1
CASSVDPGLVYEQYF TGTGCCAGCAGCGTAGACCCGGGACTAGTATACGAGCAGTACTTC TRBV9 15 TRBD2 . TRBJ2-7
CASTPKTGEGKLFF TGCGCCAGCACCCCTAAGACAGGGGAAGGAAAACTGTTTTTT TRBV5-1 14 TRBD1 . TRBJ1-4
CASSPRDRGYGYTF TGTGCCAGCAGCCCCCGGGACAGGGGGTACGGCTACACCTTC TRBV9 14 TRBD1 . TRBJ1-2
CASSEGPGTEAFF TGTGCCAGCAGTGAGGGACCGGGCACTGAAGCTTTCTTT TRBV2 13 . . TRBJ1-1
CASSFDSPNYGYTF TGCGCCAGCAGCTTCGACAGCCCTAACTATGGCTACACCTTC TRBV5-1 14 . few TRBJ1-2
CATAHGQGAYNEQFF TGTGCCACCGCCCATGGGCAGGGGGCTTACAATGAGCAGTTCTTC TRBV12-3/TRBV12-4 15 TRBD1 few TRBJ2-1
CSASLLAGQYEQYF TGCAGTGCTAGTCTGCTAGCGGGGCAATACGAGCAGTACTTC TRBV20-1 14 TRBD2 . TRBJ2-7
CATAPLGNQPQHF TGTGCCACCGCCCCCCTAGGCAATCAGCCCCAGCATTTT TRBV15 13 . . TRBJ1-5
CASSLRQLPSSGNTIYF TGTGCCAGCAGTTTACGGCAGCTACCTTCTTCTGGAAACACCATATATTTT TRBV12-3/TRBV12-4 17 . few TRBJ1-3
CASLPGPTGKAFF TGTGCCAGTCTTCCAGGACCCACCGGGAAAGCTTTCTTT TRBV19 13 . . TRBJ1-1
CASSFNRGLEPQHF TGTGCCAGCAGTTTCAACAGGGGGCTGGAGCCCCAGCATTTT TRBV27 14 TRBD1 . TRBJ1-5
CASSPIPLGEETQYF TGCGCCAGCAGCCCGATCCCATTAGGGGAAGAGACCCAGTACTTC TRBV4-1 15 . few TRBJ2-5
CASSSEAGYGYTF TGTGCCAGCAGTTCCGAAGCCGGCTATGGCTACACCTTC TRBV12-3/TRBV12-4 13 . . TRBJ1-2
CASTRTALNTEAFF TGTGCCAGCACCCGGACAGCCTTGAACACTGAAGCTTTCTTT TRBV11-1 14 . . TRBJ1-1
CASSRDRRGPYNSPLHF TGTGCCAGCAGCCGGGACAGACGGGGACCCTATAATTCACCCCTCCACTTT TRBV7-2 17 TRBD1 few TRBJ1-6
CSVPQGPEAFF TGCAGCGTGCCTCAGGGTCCTGAAGCTTTCTTT TRBV29-1 11 . . TRBJ1-1
CSVALDRATEAFF TGCAGCGTTGCCCTGGACAGGGCTACTGAAGCTTTCTTT TRBV29-1 13 TRBD1 . TRBJ1-1
CASSLAQRGGGDTQYF TGCGCCAGCAGCTTGGCACAGCGGGGGGGCGGAGATACGCAGTATTTT TRBV5-1 16 TRBD2 . TRBJ2-3
CASSYSGGAIYNEQFF TGCGCCAGCAGCTATAGCGGGGGGGCTATTTACAATGAGCAGTTCTTC TRBV5-1 16 TRBD2 . TRBJ2-1
CASSLEGYEQYF TGTGCCAGCAGTTTAGAGGGCTACGAGCAGTACTTC TRBV12-3/TRBV12-4 12 . few TRBJ2-7
CATKGQGPTPNTGELFF TGTGCCACTAAGGGACAGGGTCCTACTCCGAACACCGGGGAGCTGTTTTTT TRBV12-3/TRBV12-4 17 TRBD1 few TRBJ2-2
CSADTDGGNQPQHF TGCAGTGCCGACACGGACGGTGGAAATCAGCCCCAGCATTTT TRBV20-1 14 . few TRBJ1-5
CASSLGPQGSGNSPLHF TGTGCCAGCAGCTTAGGCCCACAGGGGAGCGGTAATTCACCCCTCCACTTT TRBV13 17 TRBD1 . TRBJ1-6
CASSLVLAGGQETQYF TGTGCCAGCAGCTTAGTTCTAGCGGGGGGCCAAGAGACCCAGTACTTC TRBV7-2 16 TRBD2 few TRBJ2-5
CASSLTQGNQPQHF TGTGCCAGCAGTTTAACTCAGGGGAATCAGCCCCAGCATTTT TRBV12-3/TRBV12-4 14 . . TRBJ1-5
CSARADRLNQPQHF TGCAGTGCTAGAGCGGACAGGCTAAATCAGCCCCAGCATTTT TRBV20-1 14 TRBD1 . TRBJ1-5
CSARGDRGREKLFF TGCAGTGCTAGAGGGGACAGGGGGCGAGAAAAACTGTTTTTT TRBV20-1 14 TRBD1 . TRBJ1-4
CSGALSDTQYF TGCAGCGGGGCTCTTTCAGATACGCAGTATTTT TRBV29-1 11 . . TRBJ2-3
CASSVRGNEKLFF TGCGCCAGCAGCGTTCGGGGGAATGAAAAACTGTTTTTT TRBV5-1 13 . once TRBJ1-4
CASSDRGYSYTF TGTGCCAGCAGCGACAGGGGCTACTCCTACACCTTC TRBV28 12 TRBD1 . TRBJ1-2
CASSPTGVGGIYGYTF TGTGCCAGCAGTCCAACAGGGGTCGGGGGAATCTATGGCTACACCTTC TRBV28 16 TRBD1 many TRBJ1-2
CASSFADRVTTGYTF TGTGCCAGCAGTTTCGCAGACAGGGTAACGACGGGCTACACCTTC TRBV28 15 TRBD1 . TRBJ1-2
CSVTPRLAGVTDTQYF TGCAGCGTCACCCCACGGCTAGCGGGGGTGACAGATACGCAGTATTTT TRBV29-1 16 TRBD2 . TRBJ2-3
CASSPRFRNSDGYTF TGTGCCAGCAGCCCTCGTTTCCGTAACAGCGACGGCTACACCTTC TRBV28 15 . few TRBJ1-2
CASSWPGQGNTEAFF TGTGCCAGCAGTTGGCCCGGACAGGGGAACACTGAAGCTTTCTTT TRBV28 15 TRBD1 many TRBJ1-1
CSARPGSPGTEAFF TGCAGTGCTAGACCGGGCTCCCCTGGGACTGAAGCTTTCTTT TRBV20-1 14 . . TRBJ1-1
CASSSGLSSYGYTF TGTGCCAGCAGCTCTGGCCTCTCCAGTTATGGCTACACCTTC TRBV7-9 14 . . TRBJ1-2
CASSYGAGGRSNEKLFF TGTGCCAGCAGTTACGGGGCAGGGGGACGGTCTAATGAAAAACTGTTTTTT TRBV6-6 17 TRBD1 . TRBJ1-4
CASSSERIGGYTF TGTGCCAGCAGTTCCGAACGAATAGGTGGCTACACCTTC TRBV6-6 13 . few TRBJ1-2
CATSSRGNLKNIQYF TGTGCCACCAGCTCCCGAGGGAATCTCAAAAACATTCAGTACTTC TRBV15 15 . . TRBJ2-4
CAISEYDRGMNTEAFF TGTGCCATCAGTGAATACGACAGGGGGATGAACACTGAAGCTTTCTTT TRBV10-3 16 TRBD1 few TRBJ1-1
CASSLDQGLEPQHF TGCGCCAGCAGCTTGGATCAGGGGCTCGAGCCCCAGCATTTT TRBV5-1 14 . many TRBJ1-5